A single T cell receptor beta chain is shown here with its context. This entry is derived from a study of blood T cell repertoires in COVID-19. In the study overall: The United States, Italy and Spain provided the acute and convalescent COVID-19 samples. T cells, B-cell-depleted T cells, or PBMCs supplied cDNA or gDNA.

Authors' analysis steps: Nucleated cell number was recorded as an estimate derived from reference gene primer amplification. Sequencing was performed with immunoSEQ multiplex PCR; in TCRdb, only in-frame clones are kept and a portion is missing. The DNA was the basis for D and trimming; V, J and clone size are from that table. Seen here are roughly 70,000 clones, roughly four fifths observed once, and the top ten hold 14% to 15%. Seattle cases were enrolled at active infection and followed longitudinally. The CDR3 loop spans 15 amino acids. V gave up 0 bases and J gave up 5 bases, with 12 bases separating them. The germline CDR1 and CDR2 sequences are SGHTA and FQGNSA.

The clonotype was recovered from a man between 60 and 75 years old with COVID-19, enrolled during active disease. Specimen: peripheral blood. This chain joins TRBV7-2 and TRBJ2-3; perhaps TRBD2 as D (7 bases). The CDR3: CASSLAGGRGDTQYF. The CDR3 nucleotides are TGTGCCAGCAGCTTAGCGGGGGGGCGAGGAGATACGCAGTATTTT. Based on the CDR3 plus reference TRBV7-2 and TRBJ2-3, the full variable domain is GAGVSQSPSNKVTEKGKDVELRCDPISGHTALYWYRQSLGQGLEFLIYFQGNSAPDKSGLPSDRFSAERTGGSVSTLTIQRTQQEDSAVYLCASSLAGGRGDTQYFGPGTRLTVL.